The rows below give T cell receptor beta chains drawn from one sample of a study of OX40 agonist ivuxolimab in advanced cancers. Produced via immunoSEQ multiplex PCR; TCRdb's table is partial and in-frame only. Here the sample spans roughly 62,000 clones, 80% to 90% being singletons. The specimen was CD4+ or CD8+ T cells sorted from blood, collected in a trial of the OX40 agonist ivuxolimab. These receptors came from an adult with an advanced solid tumor such as melanoma, head and neck, liver or kidney cancer. CDR3s include the opening cysteine and the closing phenylalanine or tryptophan. Each record gives: clone size, J gene, V gene, D gene, CDR3 DNA, CDR3 protein. The D gene is left open where the match is weak. Size is omitted from some rows. Given values are once, few, many or a class for expanded clones.

clone size: once
J gene: TRBJ1-4
V gene: TRBV28
D gene: TRBD1
CDR3 DNA: TGTGCCAGCAGTTTATCCCTTGGGACAGGTGGAAATGAAAAACTGTTTTTT
CDR3 protein: CASSLSLGTGGNEKLFF

clone size: -
J gene: TRBJ2-3
V gene: TRBV14
D gene: -
CDR3 DNA: TGTGCCAGCAGCCAAGTAGGGGCCCCAGATACGCAGTATTTT
CDR3 protein: CASSQVGAPDTQYF

clone size: -
J gene: TRBJ1-2
V gene: TRBV7-8
D gene: -
CDR3 DNA: TGTGCCAGCAGACAGGGACAAACGGAGTATGGCTACACCTTC
CDR3 protein: CASRQGQTEYGYTF

clone size: -
J gene: TRBJ2-2
V gene: TRBV2
D gene: -
CDR3 DNA: TGTGCCAGCAGGGAGGGGTTTGGAAGGACCGGGGAGCTGTTTTTT
CDR3 protein: CASREGFGRTGELFF

clone size: -
J gene: TRBJ2-2
V gene: TRBV5-1
D gene: TRBD2
CDR3 DNA: TGCGCCAGCAGCTTGGCGCGGACTAGCGTAGGCGGGGAGCTGTTTTTT
CDR3 protein: CASSLARTSVGGELFF

clone size: few
J gene: TRBJ1-6
V gene: TRBV25-1
D gene: TRBD1
CDR3 DNA: TGTGCCAGCACCTCCGGGACAGGGGTACAGTCACCCCTCCACTTT
CDR3 protein: CASTSGTGVQSPLHF

clone size: -
J gene: TRBJ2-5
V gene: TRBV19
D gene: TRBD2
CDR3 DNA: TGTGCCAGTACCTCCGGACTAGCGGGGCCTCAAGAGACCCAGTACTTC
CDR3 protein: CASTSGLAGPQETQYF

clone size: once
J gene: TRBJ2-3
V gene: TRBV6-6
D gene: TRBD2
CDR3 DNA: TGTGCCAGCAGTCTAGCGGGGGGGCCTTTAGATACGCAGTATTTT
CDR3 protein: CASSLAGGPLDTQYF

clone size: few
J gene: TRBJ1-2
V gene: TRBV29-1
D gene: -
CDR3 DNA: TGCAGCGTTGAAGCTAGGAGGCTAGACTATGGCTACACCTTC
CDR3 protein: CSVEARRLDYGYTF

clone size: few
J gene: TRBJ1-1
V gene: TRBV28
D gene: -
CDR3 DNA: TGTGCCAGCAGTCAGGGGTTCGAAGCTTTCTTT
CDR3 protein: CASSQGFEAFF

clone size: -
J gene: TRBJ2-1
V gene: TRBV5-1
D gene: -
CDR3 DNA: TGCGCCAGCAGCTTGGGGTGGGGCGATGAGCAGTTCTTC
CDR3 protein: CASSLGWGDEQFF

clone size: -
J gene: TRBJ2-3
V gene: TRBV7-9
D gene: -
CDR3 DNA: TGTGCCAGCAGCTTAAGGGATTCGGGTGGAGGTACGCAGTATTTT
CDR3 protein: CASSLRDSGGGTQYF

clone size: -
J gene: TRBJ1-1
V gene: TRBV6-5
D gene: -
CDR3 DNA: TGTGCCAGCAGTTACCAGGGGCAGGGCACTGAAGCTTTCTTT
CDR3 protein: CASSYQGQGTEAFF

clone size: -
J gene: TRBJ1-1
V gene: TRBV9
D gene: -
CDR3 DNA: TGTGCCAGCAGCGTTAAGGACAACACTGAAGCTTTCTTT
CDR3 protein: CASSVKDNTEAFF

clone size: -
J gene: TRBJ1-2
V gene: TRBV19
D gene: TRBD1
CDR3 DNA: TGTGCCAGTAGTGTGGACAGGGCGCCCGCTGGCTACACCTTC
CDR3 protein: CASSVDRAPAGYTF

clone size: -
J gene: TRBJ2-3
V gene: TRBV5-1
D gene: TRBD1
CDR3 DNA: TGCGCCAGCAGCTTAACGGGACAGGGGGCTTTGACAGATACGCAGTATTTT
CDR3 protein: CASSLTGQGALTDTQYF

clone size: -
J gene: TRBJ2-1
V gene: TRBV2
D gene: TRBD2
CDR3 DNA: TGTGCCAGCAGTGAACGCCTAGCGGGGCTCAATGAGCAGTTCTTC
CDR3 protein: CASSERLAGLNEQFF

clone size: -
J gene: TRBJ2-1
V gene: TRBV6-1
D gene: TRBD1
CDR3 DNA: TGTGCCAGCAGTGAAGTCACAGGGGGGTCAGGTGAGCAGTTCTTC
CDR3 protein: CASSEVTGGSGEQFF

clone size: -
J gene: TRBJ2-6
V gene: TRBV4-2
D gene: -
CDR3 DNA: TGTGCCAGCAGCCAAGTGGGTCACTCTGGGGCCAACGTCCTGACTTTC
CDR3 protein: CASSQVGHSGANVLTF

clone size: -
J gene: TRBJ1-5
V gene: TRBV28
D gene: -
CDR3 DNA: TGTGCCAGCAGTTTAATCAGGGGCAATCAGCCCCAGCATTTT
CDR3 protein: CASSLIRGNQPQHF

clone size: -
J gene: TRBJ1-2
V gene: TRBV27
D gene: TRBD1
CDR3 DNA: TGTGCCAGCAGTCCCGGGAGGGGGCGAACCTATGGCTACACCTTC
CDR3 protein: CASSPGRGRTYGYTF

clone size: -
J gene: TRBJ1-1
V gene: TRBV29-1
D gene: TRBD1
CDR3 DNA: TGCAGCGCCACAGGGGGCGGGTTGACTGAAGCTTTCTTT
CDR3 protein: CSATGGGLTEAFF